Described below is a single T cell receptor (beta chain) sequence and its context. The antigen is unknown. Trimming removed 4 bases from V and 4 bases from J, with 14 bases in between. Germline V gives CDR1 MDHEN, CDR2 SYDVKM. This CDR3 has 15 residues. The study pooled second doses at about 4 or about 12 weeks. Some clones are missing from TCRdb's copy, which holds only in-frame ones; the method was immunoSEQ multiplex PCR. The sample shows about 140,000 clones, around nine tenths of them seen only once. The entry originates in a study of T cell responses to AZD1222 COVID-19 vaccine. Study conclusions and caveats: All repertoire sampling was performed exclusively after the peak T cell response. Donors in the cohort were predominantly white British and more often female, and clonal diversity was possibly underestimated.

The genes are TRBV28 and TRBJ1-3, with TRBD1 as a possible D gene (6 bases). The sequence was obtained from an adult who received the AZD1222 COVID-19 vaccine. The sample was peripheral blood, taken 28 days after the second AZD1222 dose. The CDR3 sequence is CASSSGDGQGNTIYF. For the CDR3, the DNA is TGTGCCAGCAGTTCAGGGGACGGACAAGGAAACACCATATATTTT.